This T cell receptor beta chain came from a study of blood T cell repertoires in COVID-19. Overall study: The origin of the acute and convalescent COVID-19 samples was the United States, Italy and Spain. Sample material is recorded as cDNA or gDNA derived from T cells, B-cell-depleted T cells, or PBMCs.

TCRdb's copy holds only in-frame clones and misses some; the assay was immunoSEQ multiplex PCR. The sample lists about 430,000 clones, around nine tenths occurring once. The J segment lost 3 bases and the V segment lost 5 bases, leaving 3 bases of the junction unmatched. The CDR3 has 14 amino acids. The V gene's germline CDR1 is SGHVS and CDR2 FNYEAQ. Each participant's cohort was designated according to participant-reported clinical history. The study recruited exposed participants who had met a COVID-19 case within 2 weeks before entry. Sequencing was carried out using PBMCs or T cells enriched from blood (not recorded which). The rearrangement uses TRBV7-6 and TRBJ2-2; 7 positions match TRBD1. The TCR originated in a woman between 18 and 30 years old who had been exposed to COVID-19. As DNA, the CDR3 is TGTGCCAGCAGCGGCGACAGGGACACCGGGGAGCTGTTTTTT. Translation gives CASSGDRDTGELFF.